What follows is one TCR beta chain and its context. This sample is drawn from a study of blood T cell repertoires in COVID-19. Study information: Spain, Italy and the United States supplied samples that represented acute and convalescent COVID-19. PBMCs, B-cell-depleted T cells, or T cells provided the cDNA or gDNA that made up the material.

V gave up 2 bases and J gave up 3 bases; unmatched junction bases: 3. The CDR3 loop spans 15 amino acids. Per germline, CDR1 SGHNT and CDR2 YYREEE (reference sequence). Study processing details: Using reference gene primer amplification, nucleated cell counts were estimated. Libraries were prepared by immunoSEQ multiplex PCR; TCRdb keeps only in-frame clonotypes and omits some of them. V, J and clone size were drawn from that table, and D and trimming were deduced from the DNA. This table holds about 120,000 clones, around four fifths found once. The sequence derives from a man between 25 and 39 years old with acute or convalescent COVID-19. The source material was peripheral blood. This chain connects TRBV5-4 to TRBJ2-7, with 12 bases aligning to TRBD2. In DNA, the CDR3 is TGTGCCAGCAGCTTACTAGCGGGGGGACACTACGAGCAGTACTTC. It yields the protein CASSLLAGGHYEQYF. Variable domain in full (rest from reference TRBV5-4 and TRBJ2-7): ETGVTQSPTHLIKTRGQQVTLRCSSQSGHNTVSWYQQALGQGPQFIFQYYREEENGRGNFPPRFSGLQFPNYSSELNVNALELDDSALYLCASSLLAGGHYEQYFGPGTRLTVT.